The TCR beta chain under discussion was sequenced for a study of blood T cells in healthy people across ages. Study observations and caveats: Any conclusive comparison of naive versus antigen-experienced cells was prevented by using unsorted PBMCs. A strong correlation was found between TCR beta diversity and the percentage of naive T cells. Underestimates were what the diversity estimates from one million T cells were considered to be.

PCR was performed a second time for about 7 to 12 cycles using a sample-barcoded 5' primer and a J-beta primer mix. Each CDR3 protein is one row after TCRdb ran MiXCR on the 5' RACE reads. The data show roughly 650,000 distinct CDR3 sequences, with about a third seen just once and about 16% held by the top ten. This clonotype was recorded many times. Its specificity is not known. The sequenced material came from blood. The TCR was taken from an elderly woman in good health.

The CDR3 loop reads CSGSGNEQFF. The CDR3 region has the DNA TGCAGCGGTTCCGGGAATGAGCAGTTCTTC. This chain connects TRBV29-1 to TRBJ2-1, with D unclear. This CDR3 is built from 10 residues. Trimming pared 7 bases from V and 7 bases from J, leaving 8 bases between. Germline lookup yields CDR1 SQVTM and CDR2 ANQGSEA.